This T cell receptor beta chain was observed in a study of blood T cell repertoires in COVID-19. Study details: Material from acute and convalescent COVID-19 was sourced from the United States, Italy and Spain. Sample material is recorded as cDNA or gDNA derived from T cells, B-cell-depleted T cells, or PBMCs.

Source study methods: By means of reference gene primer amplification, nucleated cell counts were estimated. TCRdb keeps only in-frame clones here, not all; method: immunoSEQ multiplex PCR. The DNA was the basis for D and trimming; V, J and clone size are from that table. Of over 100,000 clones listed, approximately 92% are singletons. This clone has a single count. Germline V gene sequence: CDR1 SGHRS, CDR2 YFSETQ. The CDR3 loop spans 16 amino acids. V lost 1 base and J lost 5; bases outside the gene matches: 10. The sequenced sample consisted of peripheral blood. This chain connects TRBV5-1 to TRBJ2-7; 9 bases align to TRBD1. The TCR sequence derives from a man aged 18 to 30 with acute or convalescent COVID-19. CDR3 coding DNA: TGCGCCAGCAGCTTGAGCCCTGGGACAGGGACCAACGAGCAGTACTTC. It codes for CASSLSPGTGTNEQYF.